This TCR beta chain originates from a study of Graves' ophthalmopathy and Graves' hyperthyroidism. Whole-study findings and limits: Ophthalmopathy progression prediction by the model yielded a sensitivity of approximately 68% and a specificity of around 72%.

This clonotype was counted many times. Its cognate antigen is unknown. Amplification of TCR beta CDR3 regions used RNA transcripts. Scientists carried out first-round RT-PCR using HTBI primers and then a second-round multiplex PCR. TCRdb processed the multiplex PCR reads anew with MiXCR; each CDR3 protein has one entry. The table has over 500,000 distinct CDR3 sequences, approximately 21% seen once; the top ten hold approximately 7%. CDR3 size: 15 residues. Trimming cost V 3 bases and J 1 base, with 13 bases left between them. Stable hyperthyroidism meant no progression to ophthalmopathy within 18 months of follow-up. Orbital computed tomography and thyroid ultrasound, along with TRAb, serum thyroxine and clinical symptoms, underpinned diagnosis.

This TCR was sampled from a woman aged 18-35 years with stable Graves' hyperthyroidism. Some clones in this sample may be carry-over from other donors' samples. The J gene is TRBJ2-7, the V gene TRBV12-3 or TRBV12-4; D unresolved. The specimen was peripheral blood. DNA for the CDR3: TGTGCCAGCAGTTTTGGGAATTATCCATCCTACGAGCAGTACTTC. This gives the protein CASSFGNYPSYEQYF.